These 10 T cell receptor beta chains were all obtained from the same sample, sequenced in a study of T cell responses to AZD1222 COVID-19 vaccine. Generated by immunoSEQ multiplex PCR, the TCRdb table keeps only in-frame clones and is missing some. Of over 140,000 clones in the sample, 85% to 95% were seen once. The specimen was peripheral blood, collected 28 days after the second AZD1222 dose. These receptors were obtained from an adult who received the AZD1222 COVID-19 vaccine.

V gene TRBV5-8 combines with J gene TRBJ2-5, with D maybe TRBD1 (7 bases). Germline-derived CDR1 and CDR2 are SGHTS and YDEGEE. V was clipped by 1 base and J by 6 bases, with 19 bases between them. This CDR3 has 16 amino acids. In DNA, the CDR3 is TGTGCCAGCAGCTTGCACGGGGGCACCAGGGGGAAGACCCAGTACTTC. Encoded protein: CASSLHGGTRGKTQYF.

The chain links TRBV5-1 to TRBJ1-2; D is perhaps TRBD1 (6 bases). V dropped 3 bases and J dropped 2 bases, with 11 bases sitting between them. This CDR3 region has 14 residues. Germline CDR1 and CDR2: SGHRS and YFSETQ. The CDR3 nucleotides read TGCGCCAGCAGCTCCAGGGGTGCGAACTATGGCTACACCTTC. Its protein product is CASSSRGANYGYTF.

The gene calls are TRBV24-1 and TRBJ1-2; D is unresolved. CDR3 size: 14 residues. Germline CDR1 KGHDR, CDR2 SFDVKD. The ends were cut back, 3 bases at V and 8 bases at J, with 15 bases in the middle. The CDR3: CATSDARRLQGYTF. In DNA form, the CDR3 reads TGTGCCACCAGTGATGCACGACGTCTTCAGGGCTACACCTTC.

The chain combines TRBV6-5 with TRBJ1-5; 8 positions match TRBD1. This CDR3 is built from 15 residues. The J segment lost 3 bases and the V segment lost 0 bases, leaving 1 base of the junction unmatched. Per the germline V gene, CDR1 is MNHEY and CDR2 is SVGAGI. The CDR3: CASSYSTGDNQPQHF. The DNA for the CDR3 is TGTGCCAGCAGTTACTCGACAGGGGACAATCAGCCCCAGCATTTT.

The CDR3 bases are TGTGCCAGCAGTTACGGGGGACCCTACGAGCAGTACTTC. This sequence encodes CASSYGGPYEQYF. The rearrangement links TRBV6-6 to TRBJ2-7, with D perhaps assigned TRBD1 or TRBD2 (5 bases each). The germline V gene has CDR1 MNHNY and CDR2 SVGAGI (reference sequence). The V and J ends lost 2 bases and 2 bases respectively, with 7 bases between them. This CDR3 has 13 amino acids.

J is TRBJ2-7 and V is TRBV11-2; possible D gene TRBD1, 6 bases. The CDR3 covers 15 residues. Per germline, CDR1 SGHAT and CDR2 FQNNGV. V lost 4 bases and J 1 base, leaving 14 bases between the germline ends. CDR3 sequence: CASSSSRGLSYEQYF. For the CDR3, the DNA is TGTGCCAGCAGCTCCTCCAGGGGTCTATCCTACGAGCAGTACTTC.

The chain carries TRBV7-9 and TRBJ2-7, with 9 bases matching TRBD2. Per germline, CDR1 SEHNR and CDR2 FQNEAQ (reference sequence). Trimming at V came to 4 bases and at J to 6 bases, leaving 13 bases not matched to a gene. The CDR3 spans 16 residues. CDR3 residues: CASSSPKREATGEQYF. Here the CDR3 DNA reads TGTGCCAGCAGCTCCCCCAAGCGGGAGGCAACGGGCGAGCAGTACTTC.

The J gene is TRBJ1-6, the V gene TRBV10-2; D possibly corresponds to TRBD1 (5 bases). The CDR3 extends over 17 amino acids. Trimming cost V 8 bases and J 4 bases, with 21 bases left between them. Germline CDR1 reads WSHSY; CDR2 reads SAAADI. The CDR3 region has the DNA TGCGCCAGCCTCCGTGGGCCCTCAAGACAGTATAATTCACCCCTCCACTTT. As protein: CASLRGPSRQYNSPLHF.

This clone was observed once. The chain combines TRBV9 with TRBJ1-3, with D unresolved. The CDR3 loop spans 17 amino acids. V lost 0 bases, J lost 0 bases, and 13 bases lay in between. Germline V CDR1 and CDR2: SGDLS, YYNGEE. In DNA, the CDR3 is TGTGCCAGCAGCGTAGATGGCGGTCGGAGCTCTGGAAACACCATATATTTT. Translating it yields CASSVDGGRSSGNTIYF.

V usage is TRBV27 and J usage is TRBJ1-1; 7 nucleotides line up with TRBD1. The junction had 4 bases not matched to a gene; V was cut back by 2 bases and J by 1 base. Per the germline V gene, CDR1 is MNHEY and CDR2 is SMNVEV (reference sequence). CDR3 length: 15 residues. In DNA, the CDR3 is TGTGCCAGCAGTTTAATTGGGACAGAGAACACTGAAGCTTTCTTT. This codes for CASSLIGTENTEAFF.